The following is a TCR beta chain sequence with its context. Antigen: not known. This entry is derived from a study of Ad26.COV2.S vaccination and SARS-CoV-2 variants. Study-wide background: The trial was COV1001 and the donor's arm was Ad26.COV2.S. Once, or twice with 56 days between doses, Ad26.COV2.S was given intramuscularly.

Study results and caveats: Measurement of non-spike TCR breadth gave similar results in vaccine and placebo recipients. Total T cell responses may have been underestimated by the TCR breadth and depth analyses.

The CDR3 has 12 residues. Looked up from germline, CDR1 is SGDLS and CDR2 is YYNGEE. Trimming took 0 bases from V and 11 from J, leaving 10 bases between them. Assay: immunoSEQ multiplex PCR; the TCRdb copy retains only in-frame clones and omits some. The data contain about 680,000 clones, around 90% of them singletons. Treatment noted: around 19 received Ad26.COV2.S at low or high dose, single or two shots; 5 received placebo; per-sample allocation not given. Sample collection was performed on day 63 after the first vaccine or placebo injection. Sequencing was performed on peripheral blood, taken in a trial of Ad26.COV2.S vaccine versus placebo. The receptor comes from a person between 18 and 65 years old who received the Ad26.COV2.S COVID-19 vaccine or a placebo. This chain joins TRBV9 and TRBJ2-3; D might be TRBD1 (6 bases). CDR3 residues: CASSVEGDKQYF. DNA for the CDR3: TGTGCCAGCAGCGTAGAAGGGGACAAGCAGTATTTT.